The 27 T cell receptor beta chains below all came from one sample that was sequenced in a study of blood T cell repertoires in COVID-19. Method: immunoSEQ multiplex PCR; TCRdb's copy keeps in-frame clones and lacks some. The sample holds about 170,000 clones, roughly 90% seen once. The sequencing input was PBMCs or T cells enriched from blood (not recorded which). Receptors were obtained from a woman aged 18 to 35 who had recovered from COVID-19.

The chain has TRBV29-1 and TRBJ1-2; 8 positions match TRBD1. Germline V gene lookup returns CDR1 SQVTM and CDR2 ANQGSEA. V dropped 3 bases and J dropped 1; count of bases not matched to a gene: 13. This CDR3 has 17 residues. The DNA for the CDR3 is TGCAGCGTTGACGCGGGACAGGAGATCCTTAGTAACTATGGCTACACCTTC. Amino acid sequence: CSVDAGQEILSNYGYTF.

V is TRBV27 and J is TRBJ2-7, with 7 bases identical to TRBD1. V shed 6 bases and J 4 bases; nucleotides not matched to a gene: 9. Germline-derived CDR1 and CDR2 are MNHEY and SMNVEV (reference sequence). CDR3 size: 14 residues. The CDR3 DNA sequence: TGTGCCAGCAGAGCCCGGGACAGACTGTACGAGCAGTACTTC. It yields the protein CASRARDRLYEQYF.

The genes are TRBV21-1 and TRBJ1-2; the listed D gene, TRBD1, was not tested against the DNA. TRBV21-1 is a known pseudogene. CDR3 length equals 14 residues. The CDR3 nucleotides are TGTGCCAGCAGCGCAAGACAGGGAGTGAGTGGCTACACCTTC. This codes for CASSARQGVSGYTF.

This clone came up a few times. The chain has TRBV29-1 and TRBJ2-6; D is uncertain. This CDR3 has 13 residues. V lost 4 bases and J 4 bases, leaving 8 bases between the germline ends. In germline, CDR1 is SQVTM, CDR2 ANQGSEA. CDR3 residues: CSVASSGANVLTF. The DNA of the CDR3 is TGCAGCGTTGCTTCGTCCGGGGCCAACGTCCTGACTTTC.

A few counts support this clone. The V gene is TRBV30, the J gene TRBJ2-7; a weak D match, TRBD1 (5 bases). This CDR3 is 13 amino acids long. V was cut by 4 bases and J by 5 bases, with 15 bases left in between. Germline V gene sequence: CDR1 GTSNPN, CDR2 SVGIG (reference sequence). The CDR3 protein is CAWIGRAPHEQYF. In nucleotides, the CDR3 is TGTGCCTGGATAGGCAGGGCTCCCCACGAGCAGTACTTC. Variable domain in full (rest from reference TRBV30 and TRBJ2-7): SQTIHQWPATLVQPVGSPLSLECTVEGTSNPNLYWYRQAAGRGLQLLFYSVGIGQISSEVPQNLSASRPQDRQFILSSKKLLLSDSGFYLCAWIGRAPHEQYFGPGTRLTVT.

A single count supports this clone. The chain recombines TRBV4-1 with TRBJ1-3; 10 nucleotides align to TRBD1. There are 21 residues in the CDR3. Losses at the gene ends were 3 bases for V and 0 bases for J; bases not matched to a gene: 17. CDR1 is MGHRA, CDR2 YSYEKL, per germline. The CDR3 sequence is CASSHVMGGRDRGISGNTIYF. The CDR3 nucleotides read TGCGCCAGCAGCCACGTCATGGGGGGCCGGGACAGGGGAATCTCTGGAAACACCATATATTTT.

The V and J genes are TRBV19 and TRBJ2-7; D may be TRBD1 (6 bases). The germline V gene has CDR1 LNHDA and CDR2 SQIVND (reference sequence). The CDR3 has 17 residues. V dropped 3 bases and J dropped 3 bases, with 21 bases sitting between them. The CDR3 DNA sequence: TGTGCCAGTAGTATGCTCCCCCAGACAGGCCCCGGCTACGAGCAGTACTTC. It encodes CASSMLPQTGPGYEQYF.

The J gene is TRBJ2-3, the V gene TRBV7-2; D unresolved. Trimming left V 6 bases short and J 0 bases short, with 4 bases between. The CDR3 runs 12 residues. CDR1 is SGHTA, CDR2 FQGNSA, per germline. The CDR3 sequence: CASSTSTDTQYF. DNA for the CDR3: TGTGCCAGCAGTACTAGCACAGATACGCAGTATTTT.

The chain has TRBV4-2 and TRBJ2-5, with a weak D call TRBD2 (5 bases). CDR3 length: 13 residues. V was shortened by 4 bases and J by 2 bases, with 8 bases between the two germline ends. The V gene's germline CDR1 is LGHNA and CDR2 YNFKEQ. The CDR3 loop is CASSRSGQETQYF. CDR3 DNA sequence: TGTGCCAGCAGCCGATCGGGACAAGAGACCCAGTACTTC.

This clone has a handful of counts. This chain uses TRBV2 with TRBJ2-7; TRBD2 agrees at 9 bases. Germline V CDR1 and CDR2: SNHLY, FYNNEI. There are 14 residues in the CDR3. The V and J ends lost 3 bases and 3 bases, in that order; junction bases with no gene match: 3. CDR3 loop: CASSEAGGYYEQYF. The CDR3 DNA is TGTGCCAGCAGTGAGGCGGGAGGGTACTACGAGCAGTACTTC.

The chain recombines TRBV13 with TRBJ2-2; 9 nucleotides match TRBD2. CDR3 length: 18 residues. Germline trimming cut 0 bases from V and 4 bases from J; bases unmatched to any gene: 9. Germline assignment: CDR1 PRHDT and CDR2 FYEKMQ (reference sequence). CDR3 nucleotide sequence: TGTGCCAGCAGCTTAGGGATCGGCCTAGCGGGACTCACCGGGGAGCTGTTTTTT. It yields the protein CASSLGIGLAGLTGELFF.

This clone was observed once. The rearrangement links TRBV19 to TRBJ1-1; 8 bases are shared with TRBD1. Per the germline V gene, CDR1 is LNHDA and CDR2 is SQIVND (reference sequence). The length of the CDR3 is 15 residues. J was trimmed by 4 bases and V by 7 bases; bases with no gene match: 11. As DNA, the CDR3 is TGTGCCAGTAACTCTCAGGGGGCTGGTGGCACTGAAGCTTTCTTT. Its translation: CASNSQGAGGTEAFF.

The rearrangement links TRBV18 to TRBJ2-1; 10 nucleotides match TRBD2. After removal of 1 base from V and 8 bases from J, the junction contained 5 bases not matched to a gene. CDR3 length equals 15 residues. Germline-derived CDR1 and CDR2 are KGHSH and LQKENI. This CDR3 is CASSPLSSGSDEQFF. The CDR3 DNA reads TGTGCCAGCTCACCACTTTCTAGCGGGAGTGATGAGCAGTTCTTC.

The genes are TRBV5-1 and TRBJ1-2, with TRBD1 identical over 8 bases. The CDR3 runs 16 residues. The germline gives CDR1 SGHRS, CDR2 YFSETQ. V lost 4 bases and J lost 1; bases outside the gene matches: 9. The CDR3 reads CASSLEGQEYNYGYTF. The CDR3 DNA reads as TGCGCCAGCAGCCTCGAGGGACAGGAATATAACTATGGCTACACCTTC.

The CDR3 DNA follows: TGTGCCAGCAGTTACTCCGGACTAGCGAGCCGCTACGAGCAGTACTTC. It codes for CASSYSGLASRYEQYF. The chain joins TRBV6-5 to TRBJ2-7, with 9 bases aligning to TRBD2. V was clipped by 0 bases and J by 3 bases; unmatched bases: 6. This CDR3 spans 16 amino acids. Per germline, CDR1 MNHEY and CDR2 SVGAGI.

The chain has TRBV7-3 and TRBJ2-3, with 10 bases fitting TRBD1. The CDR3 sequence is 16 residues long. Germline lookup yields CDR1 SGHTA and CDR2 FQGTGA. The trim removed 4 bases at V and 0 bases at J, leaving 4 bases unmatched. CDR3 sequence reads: CASSSLTGGSTDTQYF. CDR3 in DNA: TGTGCCAGCAGCTCCCTGACAGGGGGCAGCACAGATACGCAGTATTTT.

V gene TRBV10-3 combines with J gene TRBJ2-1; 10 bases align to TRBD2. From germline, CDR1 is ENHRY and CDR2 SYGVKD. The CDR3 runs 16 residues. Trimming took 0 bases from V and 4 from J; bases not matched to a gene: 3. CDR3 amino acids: CAISESPSGSYNEQFF. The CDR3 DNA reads TGTGCCATCAGTGAGTCACCTAGCGGGAGTTACAATGAGCAGTTCTTC.

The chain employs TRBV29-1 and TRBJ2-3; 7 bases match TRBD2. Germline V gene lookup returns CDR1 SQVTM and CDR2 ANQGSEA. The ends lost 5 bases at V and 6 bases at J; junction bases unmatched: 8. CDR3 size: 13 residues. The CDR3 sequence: CSVLGGPSDTQYF. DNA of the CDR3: TGCAGCGTTCTGGGAGGGCCCTCGGATACGCAGTATTTT.

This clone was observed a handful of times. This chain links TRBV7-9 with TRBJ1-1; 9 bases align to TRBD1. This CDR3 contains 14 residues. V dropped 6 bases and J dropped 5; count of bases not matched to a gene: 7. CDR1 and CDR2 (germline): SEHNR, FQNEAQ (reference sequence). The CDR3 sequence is CASSPGTGITEAFF. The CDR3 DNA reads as TGTGCCAGCAGTCCCGGGACAGGGATTACTGAAGCTTTCTTT.

For the CDR3, the DNA is TGTGCCAGCACTGGGGGGACTTCATACAATGAGCAGTTCTTC. This codes for CASTGGTSYNEQFF. This chain links TRBV5-4 with TRBJ2-1, with D maybe TRBD2 (6 bases). Between the trimmed V and J ends, which lost 6 bases and 4 bases, there was a span of 14 bases. Germline loops: CDR1 SGHNT, CDR2 YYREEE (reference sequence). This CDR3 region has 14 residues.

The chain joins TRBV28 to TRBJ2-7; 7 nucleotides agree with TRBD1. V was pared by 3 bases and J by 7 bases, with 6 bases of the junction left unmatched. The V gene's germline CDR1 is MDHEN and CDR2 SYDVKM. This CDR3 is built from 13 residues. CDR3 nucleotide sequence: TGTGCCAGCAGTTTTAGGGGGCAGGAAGAGCAGTACTTC. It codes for CASSFRGQEEQYF.

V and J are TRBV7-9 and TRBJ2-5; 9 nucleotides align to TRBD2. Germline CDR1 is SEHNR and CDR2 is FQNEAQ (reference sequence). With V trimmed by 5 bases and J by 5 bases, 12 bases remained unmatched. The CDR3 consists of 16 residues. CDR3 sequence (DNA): TGTGCCAGCAGCCGAGAGGGCGGGAGGGCGGTGGAGACCCAGTACTTC. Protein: CASSREGGRAVETQYF.

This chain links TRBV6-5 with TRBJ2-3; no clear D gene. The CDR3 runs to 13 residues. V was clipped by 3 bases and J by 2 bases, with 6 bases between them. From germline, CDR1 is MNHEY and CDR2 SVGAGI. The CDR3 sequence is CASSYGPTDTQYF. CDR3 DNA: TGTGCCAGCAGTTATGGCCCCACAGATACGCAGTATTTT.

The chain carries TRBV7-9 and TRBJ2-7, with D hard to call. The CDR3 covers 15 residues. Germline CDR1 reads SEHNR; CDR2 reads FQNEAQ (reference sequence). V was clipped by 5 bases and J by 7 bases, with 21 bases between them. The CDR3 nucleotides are TGTGCCAGCAGCCCCCTCGTTTTATTGAGGAGTGAGCAGTACTTC. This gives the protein CASSPLVLLRSEQYF.

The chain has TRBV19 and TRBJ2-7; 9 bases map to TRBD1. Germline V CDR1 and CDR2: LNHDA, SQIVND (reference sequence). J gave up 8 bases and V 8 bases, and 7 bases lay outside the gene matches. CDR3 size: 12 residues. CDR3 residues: CASGDRAQQQYF. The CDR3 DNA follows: TGTGCCAGTGGGGACAGGGCCCAGCAGCAGTACTTC.

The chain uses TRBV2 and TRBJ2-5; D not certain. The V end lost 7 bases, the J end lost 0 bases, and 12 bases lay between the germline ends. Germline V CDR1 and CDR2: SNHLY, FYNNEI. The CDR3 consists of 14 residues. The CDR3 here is CASIKRANQETQYF. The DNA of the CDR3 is TGTGCCAGCATAAAGCGAGCAAACCAAGAGACCCAGTACTTC. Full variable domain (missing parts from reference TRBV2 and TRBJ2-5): EPEVTQTPSHQVTQMGQEVILRCVPISNHLYFYWYRQILGQKVEFLVSFYNNEISEKSEIFDDQFSVERPDGSNFTLKIRSTKLEDSAMYFCASIKRANQETQYFGPGTRLLVL.

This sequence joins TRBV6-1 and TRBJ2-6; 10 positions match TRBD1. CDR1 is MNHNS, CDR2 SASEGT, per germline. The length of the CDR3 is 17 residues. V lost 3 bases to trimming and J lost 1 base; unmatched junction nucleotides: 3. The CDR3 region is CASSDGTGVSGANVLTF. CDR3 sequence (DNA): TGTGCCAGCAGTGACGGGACAGGGGTATCTGGGGCCAACGTCCTGACTTTC.